This passage covers 12 T cell receptor beta chains from one sample sequenced in a study of radiotherapy plus CTLA-4 blockade in lung cancer. TCRdb's table, derived via immunoSEQ multiplex PCR, lists solely in-frame clones and lacks some. The profile covers 85,000 to 130,000 clones, with 70% to 90% appearing a single time and under 2.5% taken by the ten largest. The input for sequencing was peripheral blood, taken from a patient treated with radiotherapy plus ipilimumab. The source is a human donor with non-small cell lung cancer that progressed on radiotherapy plus ipilimumab. Some clones in this sample may be carry-over from other donors' samples.

This chain connects TRBV6-1 to TRBJ1-1; D gene unclear. Trimming stripped 7 bases from V and 0 bases from J, with 12 bases between. The germline V gene encodes CDR1 MNHNS and CDR2 SASEGT. This CDR3 is 14 amino acids long. Here the CDR3 DNA reads TGTGCCAGCACTAAGGTACAAATGAACACTGAAGCTTTCTTT. This translates into CASTKVQMNTEAFF.

The J gene is TRBJ1-5, the V gene TRBV19; no definite D call. Germline CDR1 LNHDA, CDR2 SQIVND (reference sequence). The CDR3 spans 16 residues. V dropped 4 bases and J dropped 2 bases, with 15 bases sitting between them. The DNA for the CDR3 is TGTGCCAGTAGTACCACATTTGGACTTGGCAATCAGCCCCAGCATTTT. Translated, it gives CASSTTFGLGNQPQHF.

The rearrangement uses TRBV6-1 and TRBJ1-2, with no clear D. The CDR3 contains 14 residues. V dropped 3 bases and J dropped 4 bases, with 12 bases sitting between them. Germline loops: CDR1 MNHNS, CDR2 SASEGT. The CDR3 spells CASSDYGGRYGYTF. CDR3 DNA sequence: TGTGCCAGCAGTGATTACGGCGGACGCTATGGCTACACCTTC.

V and J are TRBV15 and TRBJ2-7; D is unclear. The CDR3 covers 14 residues. Germline V gene data show CDR1 as LNHNV and CDR2 as YYDKDF (reference sequence). Trimming removed 1 base from V and 0 bases from J, with 7 bases in between. In DNA form, the CDR3 reads TGTGCCACCAGCAGAGCTGGGGTCTCCTACGAGCAGTACTTC. Its protein product is CATSRAGVSYEQYF.

This rearrangement joins TRBV19 to TRBJ2-4, with D perhaps matching TRBD1 (6 bases). Trimming pared 4 bases from V and 8 bases from J, leaving 18 bases between. This CDR3 is 15 amino acids long. Germline V gene lookup returns CDR1 LNHDA and CDR2 SQIVND (reference sequence). CDR3: CASSNRVSPIDIQYF. The CDR3 DNA follows: TGTGCCAGTAGTAACAGGGTGAGCCCAATTGACATTCAGTACTTC.

The rearrangement joins TRBV9 to TRBJ1-3; no clear D. Per germline, CDR1 SGDLS and CDR2 YYNGEE. CDR3 length: 17 residues. V lost 0 bases and J 0 bases, leaving 13 bases between the germline ends. The CDR3 region is CASSVVATLDSGNTIYF. DNA for the CDR3: TGTGCCAGCAGCGTAGTTGCTACTCTCGACTCTGGAAACACCATATATTTT.

This rearrangement joins TRBV5-1 to TRBJ1-4, with D possibly being TRBD1 (5 bases). Germline V lookup: CDR1 SGHRS, CDR2 YFSETQ. Between the trimmed V and J ends, which lost 0 bases and 0 bases, there was a span of 15 bases. The CDR3 is 18 residues long. In DNA form, the CDR3 reads TGCGCCAGCAGCTTGGAATGGCGGCAGGGTGCAACTAATGAAAAACTGTTTTTT. It is translated as CASSLEWRQGATNEKLFF.

This chain uses TRBV19 with TRBJ1-2; D remains unclear. The length of the CDR3 is 13 residues. Trimming removed 9 bases from V and 5 bases from J, with 16 bases in between. In germline, CDR1 is LNHDA, CDR2 SQIVND (reference sequence). CDR3 coding DNA: TGTGCCAGCCGAATTTCGGGGTCGTATGGCTACACCTTC. It is translated as CASRISGSYGYTF. The entire variable domain, with the rest obtained from reference TRBV19 and TRBJ1-2, is as follows: DGGITQSPKYLFRKEGQNVTLSCEQNLNHDAMYWYRQDPGQGLRLIYYSQIVNDFQKGDIAEGYSVSREKKESFPLTVTSAQKNPTAFYLCASRISGSYGYTFGSGTRLTVV.

The chain carries TRBV5-1 and TRBJ1-2; D gene ambiguous. V dropped 0 bases and J dropped 2 bases, with 8 bases sitting between them. The CDR3 has 14 amino acids. The germline gives CDR1 SGHRS, CDR2 YFSETQ. The CDR3 protein is CASSLAYLNYGYTF. For the CDR3, the DNA is TGCGCCAGCAGCTTGGCCTATTTGAACTATGGCTACACCTTC.

The J gene is TRBJ2-5, the V gene TRBV5-6; D is ambiguous. CDR1 and CDR2 from the germline V gene are SGHDT and YYEEEE. The length of the CDR3 is 16 residues. V gave up 7 bases and J gave up 4 bases, with 23 bases separating them. The CDR3 protein is CASGPLGLGRGETQYF. In DNA form, the CDR3 reads TGTGCCAGCGGCCCATTGGGTTTGGGTCGAGGAGAGACCCAGTACTTC. The full variable domain, with the rest looked up from reference TRBV5-6 and TRBJ2-5, is DAGVTQSPTHLIKTRGQQVTLRCSPKSGHDTVSWYQQALGQGPQFIFQYYEEEERQRGNFPDRFSGHQFPNYSSELNVNALLLGDSALYLCASGPLGLGRGETQYFGPGTRLLVL.

V is TRBV7-2 and J is TRBJ2-7, with 9 bases aligning to TRBD1. The CDR3 has 15 residues. V lost 3 bases and J lost 7; bases outside the gene matches: 10. Germline CDR1 SGHTA, CDR2 FQGNSA. DNA for the CDR3: TGTGCCAGCAGCTTTCTTACACAGGGGGCGGGGGAGCAGTACTTC. Protein sequence: CASSFLTQGAGEQYF.

The rearrangement links TRBV28 to TRBJ1-1, with 8 nucleotides matching TRBD1. The J segment lost 5 bases and the V segment lost 7 bases, leaving 9 bases of the junction unmatched. The CDR3 spans 14 residues. In germline, CDR1 is MDHEN, CDR2 SYDVKM. The CDR3 bases are TGTGCCAGCACCTGGAGACAGGGGAGAACTGAAGCTTTCTTT. Its translation: CASTWRQGRTEAFF.